This TCR beta chain came from a study of response to subunit inactivated influenza vaccine. This clonotype was seen a handful of times. Its antigen remains unidentified. Points from the study as a whole: Authors suggested each seasonal flu vaccination may recruit only limited numbers of new T cells.

TCRdb used MiXCR to reprocess the RT-PCR reads, holding one entry per CDR3 protein. The repertoire holds about 500,000 distinct CDR3 sequences, with 10% to 15% as singletons. The source was PBMCs from blood, collected around seven weeks after vaccination. This receptor was identified in a man aged 50 to 60 who received an inactivated influenza vaccine.

The DNA of the CDR3 is TGCAGTGCCATCTCAGTAGATACGCAGTATTTT. This translates into CSAISVDTQYF. The chain carries TRBV20-1 and TRBJ2-3; D unclear. The V end lost 6 bases, the J end lost 5 bases, and 9 bases lay between the germline ends. From germline, CDR1 is DFQATT and CDR2 SNEGSKA (reference sequence). The CDR3 is made up of 11 amino acids.